This T cell receptor (beta chain) was identified during a study of early T cells in non-severe SARS-CoV-2 infection (dated by TCRdb to the early 2020s). Some background on the complete study: Because TCR sequencing relied on bulk RNA taken from unsorted whole blood, pairing of alpha and beta chains was not possible.

Library prep was done by 5' RACE. The sequencing machine was a NextSeq 500. Unique molecular identifiers were attached to individual cDNA molecules in the TCR library protocol so that sequencing error and PCR bias could be corrected. Both TCR alpha and beta chains were sequenced, and tight co-correlation was observed between alpha and beta sequence abundances in each sample. In the original analysis: V gene, J gene and CDR3 annotation of TCR sequences was performed with Decombinator V4. TCRs were defined as expanded if a significant change between any two time points was detected under a Poisson model with p below 0.0001. TCR abundances were normalised to the total number of TCRs sequenced per sample and were expressed as counts per million. TRAV1-2 paired with TRAJ12, TRAJ20 or TRAJ33 defined MAIT TCRs, while TRAV10 paired with TRAJ18 defined iNKT TCRs. A search of VDJdb, accessed on 1 November 2021, was run for TCRs annotated to CMV, EBV and SARS-CoV-2, with TCRs annotated for multiple antigens excluded. The public reads were run again by TCRdb, first through fastp at Q25 and then through MiXCR, and only productive beta chains were kept. Rows matching on CDR3 protein sequence are summarized as one entry with the most common DNA and genes. The V and J calls and clone size are TCRdb's, not the authors'. This sample comprises tens of thousands of distinct CDR3 sequences, about 14% of them detected only once. Clones ranked in the top ten supply roughly 6.5% of the sample.

From a lookup of the germline V gene, CDR1 and CDR2 are MNHNS and SASEGT. The CDR3 numbers 16 residues from cysteine through phenylalanine. Here the CDR3 DNA is all that survives: 48 bases in frame from base 1. Cut back by 2 bases and 2 bases, the V and J ends lie 10 bases apart. The paper as a whole reports these results and caveats: Matching against VDJdb was skewed toward anti-spike CD8 responses, likely underestimated virus-specific expansions, and missed private and CD4 specificities.

A note on this clonotype: This receptor's antigen is unknown. Base qualities were left out, and no much larger clone turns up one base away.

A case-control design nested within a healthcare worker cohort in London, UK, was used, with weekly nasopharyngeal swab PCR tests and blood sampling performed. Between 23 and 31 March 2020, the week of the UK lockdown, healthcare workers were enrolled and then followed up weekly for as long as 16 weeks. The sequencing input was whole blood. Recombination linked TRBV6-1 to TRBJ2-6; TRBD1 is a possible D gene, resting on 6 matching bases. This receptor was taken from an adult who was a healthcare worker with PCR-confirmed SARS-CoV-2 infection or an uninfected control (not recorded which). The nucleotide sequence is TGTGCCAGCAGTGAACTCCAGGGGACTGGGGCCAACGTCCTGACTTTC. This gives the protein CASSELQGTGANVLTF.